The clone carrying this T cell receptor beta chain has only a few counts. The data stem from a study of T cells in Graves' hyperthyroidism and ophthalmopathy. V was pared by 2 bases and J by 9 bases, with 11 bases between. The germline gives CDR1 SQVTM, CDR2 ANQGSEA. The CDR3 is 12 residues long. RNA transcripts provided the source from which TCR beta CDR3 regions were amplified. Initially, a first-round RT-PCR of the TCR CDR3 employed the HTBI primer set. Each CDR3 protein is one row after TCRdb ran MiXCR on the multiplex PCR reads. Of fewer than 750,000 distinct CDR3 sequences in the sample, 46% were seen once.

This receptor was taken from a woman aged 18-29 years with Graves' hyperthyroidism. V is TRBV29-1 and J is TRBJ2-1, with D unclear. The sequencing input was peripheral blood or thyroid tissue (not recorded which). The CDR3 protein is CSVEPATTEQFF. The CDR3 DNA reads TGCAGCGTTGAACCGGCTACCACTGAGCAGTTCTTC.